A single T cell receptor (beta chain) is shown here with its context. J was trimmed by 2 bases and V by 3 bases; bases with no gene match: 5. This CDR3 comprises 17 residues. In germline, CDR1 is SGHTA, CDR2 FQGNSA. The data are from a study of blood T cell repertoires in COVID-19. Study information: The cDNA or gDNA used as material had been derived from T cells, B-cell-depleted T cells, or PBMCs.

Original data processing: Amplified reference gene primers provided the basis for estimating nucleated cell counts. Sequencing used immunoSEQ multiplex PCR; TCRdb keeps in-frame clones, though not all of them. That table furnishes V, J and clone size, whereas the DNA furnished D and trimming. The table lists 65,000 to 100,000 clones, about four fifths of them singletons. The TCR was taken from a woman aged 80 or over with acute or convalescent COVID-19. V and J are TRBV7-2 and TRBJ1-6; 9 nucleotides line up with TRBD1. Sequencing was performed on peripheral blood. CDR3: CASSLDRGGTYNSPLHF. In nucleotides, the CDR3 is TGTGCCAGCAGCTTGGACAGGGGAGGTACCTATAATTCACCCCTCCACTTT.